This T cell receptor beta chain was obtained from a study of shared clonotypes between healthy human individuals. Whole-study findings and limits: Around 5% of naive CD4 clonotypes were common to four donors. Compared with clonotypes that all four donors shared, non-shared clonotypes had lower generation probabilities. Researchers sampled blood only, noting tissue repertoires likely differ.

As for this clone: The antigen is unknown.

The CDR3 sequence is 13 residues long. V shed 7 bases and J 7 bases; nucleotides not matched to a gene: 7. Germline values: CDR1 SQVTM, CDR2 ANQGSEA. The repertoire was sequenced with immunoSEQ multiplex PCR; TCRdb's copy has only in-frame clones and lacks some. The sample carries some 1.5 million clones, around 97% recorded once. Splitting of CD4+ cells produced CD45RA+ naive and CD45RA-negative memory subsets. The TCR comes from a man under 40 in good health. Material: naive CD4+ T cells sorted from blood. The subset here: CD45RA+ positively selected. The V gene is TRBV29-1, the J gene TRBJ2-7; 13 nucleotides line up with TRBD2. CDR3 DNA sequence: TGCAGCGCCGGGACTAGCGGGACGAGTGAGCAGTACTTC. Protein: CSAGTSGTSEQYF.